This passage covers 18 T cell receptor beta chains from one sample sequenced in a study of identical twins (dated by TCRdb to the mid-2010s). The library was made by 5' RACE. TCRdb shows the sequencer as Illumina HiSeq 2000. TCRdb passed the public sequencing reads through fastp at Q25 and MiXCR, retaining productive beta sequences. Merged by CDR3 protein, the rows form single entries marked with the most common genes and DNA. The sample includes about 1.7 million distinct CDR3 sequences, with under 35% observed a single time. The ten largest clones represent around 0.25% of the sample. The source material was cord blood. Source of these receptors: a newborn girl in good health.

The rearrangement uses TRBV27 and TRBJ2-1, with D possibly being TRBD1 or TRBD2 (5 bases each). The V gene's germline CDR1 is MNHEY and CDR2 SMNVEV (reference sequence). This CDR3 contains 14 residues. Trimming removed 3 bases from V and 10 bases from J, with 16 bases in between. For the CDR3, the DNA is TGTGCCAGCAGTTTTAATCGGGGATGGGACGAGCAGTTCTTC. This sequence encodes CASSFNRGWDEQFF.

This clonotype was counted a few times. The chain joins TRBV6-4 to TRBJ2-3; TRBD2 agrees at 9 bases. CDR1 is MRHNA, CDR2 SNTAGT, per germline. The trim removed 7 bases at V and 3 bases at J, leaving 8 bases unmatched. This CDR3 region has 15 residues. CDR3 region: CASKVTSGSTDTQYF. CDR3 coding DNA: TGTGCCAGCAAGGTGACTAGCGGATCAACAGATACGCAGTATTTT.

This clonotype was seen a few times. The rearrangement links TRBV18 to TRBJ1-5; no firm D call. Trimming took off 4 bases at V and 6 bases at J, with 19 bases between the two ends. The CDR3 has 16 residues. Looked up from germline, CDR1 is KGHSH and CDR2 is LQKENI. DNA of the CDR3: TGTGCCAGCTCACTCTTTGACGCCTCCAACGGTCAGCCCCAGCATTTT. Translating gives CASSLFDASNGQPQHF.

The rearrangement links TRBV28 to TRBJ2-7, with D hard to call. CDR3 length equals 14 residues. V was pared by 3 bases and J by 7 bases, with 16 bases between. Germline V gene sequence: CDR1 MDHEN, CDR2 SYDVKM. CDR3 nucleotide sequence: TGTGCCAGCAGTTTCGAATCTGAAAACAATGAGCAGTACTTC. Residues: CASSFESENNEQYF. The whole variable domain, remainder taken from reference TRBV28 and TRBJ2-7, is DVKVTQSSRYLVKRTGEKVFLECVQDMDHENMFWYRQDPGLGLRLIYFSYDVKMKEKGDIPEGYSVSREKKERFSLILESASTNQTSMYLCASSFESENNEQYFGPGTRLTVT.

V is TRBV28 and J is TRBJ1-3; D is possibly TRBD1 (5 bases). The V end lost 3 bases, the J end lost 0 bases, and 12 bases lay between the germline ends. From germline, CDR1 is MDHEN and CDR2 SYDVKM. The CDR3 runs 16 residues. CDR3 sequence: CASSFGGIPSGNTIYF. The CDR3 DNA reads TGTGCCAGCAGTTTTGGGGGGATACCCTCTGGAAACACCATATATTTT. The complete variable domain, with remaining parts taken from reference TRBV28 and TRBJ1-3, reads DVKVTQSSRYLVKRTGEKVFLECVQDMDHENMFWYRQDPGLGLRLIYFSYDVKMKEKGDIPEGYSVSREKKERFSLILESASTNQTSMYLCASSFGGIPSGNTIYFGEGSWLTVV.

This clonotype appeared a few times. The DNA of the CDR3 is TGCAGCGCAGGGTCGAATCTTCCCACAGATACGCAGTATTTT. Protein sequence: CSAGSNLPTDTQYF. V is TRBV29-1 and J is TRBJ2-3; perhaps TRBD1 as D (5 bases). Germline loops: CDR1 SQVTM, CDR2 ANQGSEA. The CDR3 covers 14 residues. V was trimmed by 7 bases and J by 2 bases, leaving 16 bases between them.

This chain links TRBV30 with TRBJ1-2; D may be TRBD1 (5 bases). V dropped 2 bases and J dropped 4 bases, with 11 bases sitting between them. The length of the CDR3 is 13 residues. Germline V CDR1 and CDR2: GTSNPN, SVGIG (reference sequence). CDR3 loop: CAWSHGGSYGYTF. As DNA, the CDR3 is TGTGCCTGGAGTCACGGGGGTTCCTATGGCTACACCTTC.

This clonotype appeared a few times. In DNA form, the CDR3 reads TGTGCCAGCAGTGAAGTTTTGGGACACCACAATGAGCAGTTCTTC. Translating it yields CASSEVLGHHNEQFF. V usage is TRBV6-1 and J usage is TRBJ2-1; D is perhaps TRBD1 (6 bases). V lost 1 base, J lost 5 bases, and 12 bases lay in between. This CDR3 contains 15 residues. CDR1 and CDR2 from the germline V gene are MNHNS and SASEGT.

The chain is built from TRBV29-1 and TRBJ2-3; 9 nucleotides agree with TRBD1. There are 15 residues in the CDR3. Germline loops: CDR1 SQVTM, CDR2 ANQGSEA. The J segment lost 1 base and the V segment lost 0 bases, leaving 2 bases of the junction unmatched. DNA for the CDR3: TGCAGCGTTGAAGATAGGACAGGGGGCACAGATACGCAGTATTTT. Encoded protein: CSVEDRTGGTDTQYF.

The rearrangement links TRBV1 to TRBJ2-7; TRBD2, the table's D call, lacks a check against the DNA. TRBV1 is given as a pseudogene. The length of the CDR3 is 16 residues. For the CDR3, the DNA is TGCACCAGCAGCCAGCGGCTAGCGGAGCCTGCCTACGAGCAGTACTTC. As protein: CTSSQRLAEPAYEQYF.

Only a few counts were recorded for this clonotype. DNA of the CDR3: TGTGCCAGCAGCTTAACGGGACTAGCGAAATACGAGCAGTACTTC. Translating it yields CASSLTGLAKYEQYF. The chain couples TRBV7-2 to TRBJ2-7; 10 bases match TRBD2. The germline CDR1 and CDR2 sequences are SGHTA and FQGNSA. This CDR3 has 15 residues. The J segment lost 4 bases and the V segment lost 2 bases, leaving 5 bases of the junction unmatched.

The chain links TRBV7-8 to TRBJ1-4, with TRBD1 identical over 10 bases. CDR1 and CDR2 (germline): SGHVS, FQNEAQ. The ends lost 4 bases at V and 6 bases at J; junction bases unmatched: 11. The CDR3 length is 17 residues. CDR3 in DNA: TGTGCCAGCAGCTCATCGCCGGGACAGGGGTGGTATGAAAAACTGTTTTTT. Protein product: CASSSSPGQGWYEKLFF.

With regard to this clonotype: No DNA is shown, since the ends of the CDR3 on it are uncertain; the CDR3 is the one TCRdb lists. The rearrangement links TRBV4-1 to TRBJ2-3; the DNA was not compared with TRBD2, the D call given in the table. The germline gives CDR1 MGHRA, CDR2 YSYEKL. The CDR3 has 19 residues if both end residues are counted. Here the CDR3 reads CASSQDMGLVGRGTDTRYF.

This clonotype has only a few counts. This rearrangement joins TRBV5-4 to TRBJ2-2; D is unclear. The CDR3 runs 12 residues. The germline V gene has CDR1 SGHNT and CDR2 YYREEE (reference sequence). Between the trimmed V and J ends, which lost 1 base and 5 bases, there was a span of 3 bases. Written as DNA, the CDR3 is TGTGCCAGCAGCTTGTGGACCGGGGAGCTGTTTTTT. Amino acids: CASSLWTGELFF.

This clonotype has at least ten counts. This chain links TRBV28 with TRBJ2-1; D is undetermined. V dropped 6 bases and J dropped 0 bases, with 9 bases sitting between them. Germline V gene data show CDR1 as MDHEN and CDR2 as SYDVKM. This CDR3 is 14 amino acids long. CDR3 bases: TGTGCCAGCAGGGCACAGAGCTCCTACAATGAGCAGTTCTTC. It encodes CASRAQSSYNEQFF.

V is TRBV10-1 and J is TRBJ1-1; D ambiguous. V was clipped by 9 bases and J by 1 base, with 9 bases between them. CDR3 length equals 12 residues. CDR1 and CDR2 from the germline V gene are WNHNN and SYGVQD (reference sequence). DNA of the CDR3: TGCGCCAGAAGGACGGAGAACACTGAAGCTTTCTTT. Translating gives CARRTENTEAFF.

The V gene is TRBV21-1, the J gene TRBJ2-4; the table's TRBD2 call for D was not verified on the DNA. TRBV21-1 has pseudogene status. The length of the CDR3 is 17 residues. The CDR3 coding sequence is TGTGCCAGCAGCGCCCTCCCTAGGATCCCAGGACACAATGAGCAGTACTTC. This codes for CASSALPRIPGHNEQYF.

This clonotype occurred a few times. The chain carries TRBV4-1 and TRBJ1-2, with D uncertain. Germline CDR1 and CDR2: MGHRA and YSYEKL. The CDR3 covers 16 residues. Trimming stripped 0 bases from V and 4 bases from J, with 15 bases between. The CDR3 region is CASSQDPWQARYGYTF. Written as DNA, the CDR3 is TGCGCCAGCAGCCAAGATCCCTGGCAGGCGCGCTATGGCTACACCTTC.